Below are 24 T cell receptor beta chains sequenced from a single sample in a study of identical twins (dated by TCRdb to about 2016). Preparation of the library involved 5' RACE. TCRdb records Illumina HiSeq 2000 as the sequencer. Through fastp at Q25 and MiXCR, TCRdb rebuilt clones from the public reads, retaining in-frame beta chains. Each entry merges the rows of one CDR3 protein and shows their most common DNA and genes. Recorded for this sample are 750,000 to 950,000 distinct CDR3 sequences; roughly an eighth of them occurred a single time. Together, the top ten hold around 1.5% of the sample. Another study also made use of these data, one on yellow fever vaccine responses in identical twins.

Sequenced sample: PBMCs. These receptor sequences come from a woman younger than 30 in good health.

The V call is TRBV4-1, the J call TRBJ2-7; weak D call: TRBD1 (5 bases). V lost 4 bases, J lost 5 bases, and 15 bases lay in between. Germline V gene sequence: CDR1 MGHRA, CDR2 YSYEKL. The CDR3 is 14 residues long. The CDR3 protein is CASSPTWGEDEQYF. The CDR3 bases are TGCGCCAGCAGCCCAACTTGGGGCGAGGACGAGCAGTACTTC.

In this sample, this clonotype turned up a few times. This chain joins TRBV7-9 and TRBJ2-1, with 9 positions matching TRBD2. Losses at the gene ends were 3 bases for V and 7 bases for J; bases not matched to a gene: 13. The CDR3 is made up of 17 amino acids. CDR1 and CDR2 from the germline V gene are SEHNR and FQNEAQ (reference sequence). CDR3 sequence: CASSLPSPGLARNEQFF. The CDR3, as DNA: TGTGCCAGCAGCTTGCCGAGCCCGGGACTAGCACGGAATGAGCAGTTCTTC.

There are many counts of this clonotype. CDR3 nucleotide sequence: TGTGCCAGCAGACTAACAGGGGGCAACACCGGGGAGCTGTTTTTT. Amino acids: CASRLTGGNTGELFF. The chain uses TRBV3-1 and TRBJ2-2; 9 bases map to TRBD1. With 6 bases clipped from V and 2 bases from J, the junction kept 4 bases outside the gene matches. The CDR3 is made up of 15 amino acids. CDR1 and CDR2 from the germline V gene are LGHDT and YNNKEL (reference sequence).

This clonotype occurred a few times. The V and J genes are TRBV5-1 and TRBJ2-2; the match to TRBD2 covers 13 bases. V dropped 4 bases and J dropped 0; count of bases not matched to a gene: 3. The CDR3 contains 17 residues. Germline V CDR1 and CDR2: SGHRS, YFSETQ. CDR3 DNA sequence: TGCGCCAGCAGCCGGACTAGCGGGGGACCGAACACCGGGGAGCTGTTTTTT. This codes for CASSRTSGGPNTGELFF.

This chain connects TRBV20-1 to TRBJ2-3, with a possible D match to TRBD2 (6 bases). Trimming took off 0 bases at V and 1 base at J, with 8 bases between the two ends. This CDR3 spans 14 amino acids. CDR1 is DFQATT and CDR2 is SNEGSKA in the germline V gene (reference sequence). The CDR3, as DNA: TGCAGTGCTAGAGATCCGGGGGGCACAGATACGCAGTATTTT. This sequence encodes CSARDPGGTDTQYF.

This clonotype has just a few counts. V usage is TRBV5-1 and J usage is TRBJ2-1; TRBD2 matches at 10 bases. Germline CDR1 SGHRS, CDR2 YFSETQ. The CDR3 length is 17 residues. The J segment lost 6 bases and the V segment lost 0 bases, leaving 9 bases of the junction unmatched. The CDR3 sequence is CASSLVASGSFGNEQFF. CDR3 in DNA: TGCGCCAGCAGCTTGGTGGCTAGCGGGAGCTTTGGCAATGAGCAGTTCTTC. The variable domain in full, with the rest retrieved from reference TRBV5-1 and TRBJ2-1, is KAGVTQTPRYLIKTRGQQVTLSCSPISGHRSVSWYQQTPGQGLQFLFEYFSETQRNKGNFPGRFSGRQFSNSRSEMNVSTLELGDSALYLCASSLVASGSFGNEQFFGPGTRLTVL.

The CDR3 DNA follows: TGTGCCACCAGCAGAGAGAGCGGGACAGTCGGGAATGAGCAGTTCTTC. Translation gives CATSRESGTVGNEQFF. The chain has TRBV15 and TRBJ2-1; D possibly matches TRBD1 or TRBD2 (7 bases each). CDR3 length equals 16 residues. Per the germline V gene, CDR1 is LNHNV and CDR2 is YYDKDF (reference sequence). V was trimmed by 0 bases and J by 7 bases, leaving 16 bases between them.

At least ten counts were recorded for this clonotype. The chain joins TRBV6-5 to TRBJ2-1; weak D call: TRBD1 (6 bases). CDR3 size: 15 residues. The V end was cut by 1 base, the J end by 7 bases, with 14 bases between. From germline, CDR1 is MNHEY and CDR2 SVGAGI. CDR3 sequence reads: CASSYWQGSENEQFF. Here the CDR3 DNA reads TGTGCCAGCAGTTACTGGCAGGGGTCAGAAAATGAGCAGTTCTTC.

This clonotype was seen many times. The chain combines TRBV28 with TRBJ1-2, with D possibly TRBD1 on 5 matching bases. CDR3 length equals 14 residues. Germline values: CDR1 MDHEN, CDR2 SYDVKM. Trimming stripped 4 bases from V and 2 bases from J, with 11 bases between. The CDR3 nucleotides are TGTGCCAGCAGTTGGCAGGGAGTGAACTATGGCTACACCTTC. Its translation: CASSWQGVNYGYTF.

This clonotype was counted a few times. This chain uses TRBV7-3 with TRBJ2-3; TRBD2 aligns across 9 bases. V was clipped by 4 bases and J by 2 bases; unmatched bases: 4. This CDR3 comprises 15 residues. The germline V gene encodes CDR1 SGHTA and CDR2 FQGTGA. The CDR3 here is CASSSVAGVTDTQYF. CDR3 in DNA: TGTGCCAGCAGCTCAGTAGCGGGAGTCACAGATACGCAGTATTTT.

This clonotype was seen only a few times. V gene TRBV7-9 combines with J gene TRBJ1-2; no clear D. V dropped 5 bases and J dropped 8 bases, with 9 bases sitting between them. Germline V gene sequence: CDR1 SEHNR, CDR2 FQNEAQ (reference sequence). The CDR3 runs to 11 residues. Written as DNA, the CDR3 is TGTGCCAGCAGCGTGGAACGGGGCTACACCTTC. Protein sequence: CASSVERGYTF.

This clonotype was detected only a few times. The V call is TRBV7-9, the J call TRBJ2-1; the match to TRBD2 covers 8 bases. The CDR3 is 13 residues long. Germline lookup yields CDR1 SEHNR and CDR2 FQNEAQ (reference sequence). V was clipped by 6 bases and J by 5 bases; unmatched bases: 3. The CDR3 protein is CASRIAGNNEQFF. The CDR3 bases are TGTGCCAGCAGGATAGCGGGGAACAATGAGCAGTTCTTC.

In this sample, this clonotype turned up a few times. The chain has TRBV29-1 and TRBJ2-2; TRBD1 matches at 8 bases. The CDR3 totals 15 residues. Germline-derived CDR1 and CDR2 are SQVTM and ANQGSEA. Trimming at V came to 5 bases and at J to 4 bases, leaving 9 bases not matched to a gene. The CDR3 spells CSVPTTGGITGELFF. DNA of the CDR3: TGCAGCGTTCCCACCACAGGGGGGATCACCGGGGAGCTGTTTTTT.

This chain connects TRBV5-1 to TRBJ2-2; possibly TRBD2 for D (6 bases). The CDR3 loop spans 15 amino acids. The germline V and J ends were trimmed by 7 bases and 1 base, with 14 bases remaining between them. Germline V gene lookup returns CDR1 SGHRS and CDR2 YFSETQ. CDR3 nucleotide sequence: TGCGCCAGCTCCTGGGGGGTTCTGAACACCGGGGAGCTGTTTTTT. Amino acids: CASSWGVLNTGELFF.

This clonotype has just a few counts. V gene TRBV29-1 combines with J gene TRBJ2-5, with 9 bases matching TRBD2. The V segment lost 6 bases and the J segment 5 bases; nucleotides outside the gene matches: 4. The CDR3 covers 12 residues. Per the germline V gene, CDR1 is SQVTM and CDR2 is ANQGSEA. Written as DNA, the CDR3 is TGCAGCGTGCGGGGGGGCGGGGAGACCCAGTACTTC. It specifies CSVRGGGETQYF.

This chain uses TRBV2 with TRBJ1-1; D is uncertain. V lost 1 base and J 5 bases, leaving 8 bases between the germline ends. The CDR3 covers 13 residues. In germline, CDR1 is SNHLY, CDR2 FYNNEI. This CDR3 is CASSEGGSTEAFF. The CDR3 bases are TGTGCCAGCAGTGAAGGGGGATCGACTGAAGCTTTCTTT.

This clonotype appeared a few times. The chain uses TRBV4-1 and TRBJ2-2; 7 positions match TRBD2. Germline V gene data show CDR1 as MGHRA and CDR2 as YSYEKL. V shed 8 bases, J shed 4 bases, and the junction held 7 bases outside the gene matches. CDR3 length: 14 amino acids. The CDR3 loop reads CASGRRESTGELFF. The CDR3 bases are TGCGCCAGCGGGAGGCGGGAGAGCACCGGGGAGCTGTTTTTT.

Only a few counts were recorded for this clonotype. This sequence joins TRBV14 and TRBJ2-1; the match to TRBD2 covers 11 bases. The trim removed 0 bases at V and 3 bases at J, leaving 7 bases unmatched. Germline V CDR1 and CDR2: SGHDN, FVKESK. This CDR3 spans 18 amino acids. CDR3 DNA: TGTGCCAGCAGCCAAGATCCAGGGACTAGCGGATACTACAATGAGCAGTTCTTC. It codes for CASSQDPGTSGYYNEQFF.

This clonotype has more than one count but fewer than ten. The gene calls are TRBV5-1 and TRBJ2-5; 10 nucleotides align to TRBD2. V shed 1 base, J shed 2 bases, and the junction held 5 bases outside the gene matches. CDR1 is SGHRS, CDR2 YFSETQ, per germline. The CDR3 loop spans 16 amino acids. The CDR3 sequence: CASSLWGGLAQETQYF. In nucleotides, the CDR3 is TGCGCCAGCAGCTTGTGGGGGGGACTAGCGCAAGAGACCCAGTACTTC.

This clonotype was observed a few times. The J gene is TRBJ2-3, the V gene TRBV18, with D perhaps TRBD2 (7 bases). The CDR3 consists of 14 residues. V lost 1 base to trimming and J lost 4 bases, with 9 bases between them. Germline assignment: CDR1 KGHSH and CDR2 LQKENI. CDR3 coding DNA: TGTGCCAGCTCACCACGGGAGGGGGCAGATACGCAGTATTTT. The encoded protein is CASSPREGADTQYF.

The chain is built from TRBV27 and TRBJ2-7; 8 nucleotides agree with TRBD2. From germline, CDR1 is MNHEY and CDR2 SMNVEV (reference sequence). The CDR3 totals 15 residues. The trim removed 5 bases at V and 2 bases at J, leaving 8 bases unmatched. CDR3 in DNA: TGTGCCAGCAGTCCAAGCGGGAGTCACGCCTACGAGCAGTACTTC. It yields the protein CASSPSGSHAYEQYF.

This clonotype occurred many times. V is TRBV28 and J is TRBJ2-1, with 7 bases identical to TRBD2. The germline V gene encodes CDR1 MDHEN and CDR2 SYDVKM. J lost 5 bases, V lost 5 bases, and 9 bases had no gene match. The CDR3 has 15 amino acids. The CDR3 nucleotides read TGTGCCAGCAGTCCCCGCCTAGCGGCTGACAATGAGCAGTTCTTC. Translation gives CASSPRLAADNEQFF.

V usage is TRBV5-1 and J usage is TRBJ1-2; D is ambiguous. Between the trimmed V and J ends, which lost 7 bases and 8 bases, there was a span of 21 bases. CDR3 length: 14 residues. Per the germline V gene, CDR1 is SGHRS and CDR2 is YFSETQ. DNA for the CDR3: TGCGCCAGCCGGACTGGGTCCGGGAAGGAAGGCTACACCTTC. The encoded protein is CASRTGSGKEGYTF.

The sample holds many counts of this clonotype. This sequence joins TRBV3-1 and TRBJ1-1, with D uncertain. The V end lost 0 bases, the J end lost 0 bases, and 11 bases lay between the germline ends. In germline, CDR1 is LGHDT, CDR2 YNNKEL (reference sequence). The CDR3 is 16 residues long. The CDR3 bases are TGTGCCAGCAGCCAAGACCCACAAGCCATGAACACTGAAGCTTTCTTT. It encodes CASSQDPQAMNTEAFF.